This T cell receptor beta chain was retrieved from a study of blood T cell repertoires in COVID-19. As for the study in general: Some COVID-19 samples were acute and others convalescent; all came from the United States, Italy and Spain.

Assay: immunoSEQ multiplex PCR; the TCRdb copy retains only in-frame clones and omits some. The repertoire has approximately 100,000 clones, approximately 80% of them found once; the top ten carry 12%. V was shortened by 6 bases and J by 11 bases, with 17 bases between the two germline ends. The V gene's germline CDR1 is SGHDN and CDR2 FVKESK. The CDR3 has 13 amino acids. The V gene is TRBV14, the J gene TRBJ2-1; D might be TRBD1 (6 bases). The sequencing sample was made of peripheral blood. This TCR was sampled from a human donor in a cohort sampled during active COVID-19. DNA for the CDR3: TGTGCCAGCAGGCCAACCCCCCAGGGGAAGCAGTTCTTC. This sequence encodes CASRPTPQGKQFF. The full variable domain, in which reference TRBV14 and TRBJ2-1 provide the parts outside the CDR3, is EAGVTQFPSHSVIEKGQTVTLRCDPISGHDNLYWYRRVMGKEIKFLLHFVKESKQDESGMPNNRFLAERTGGTYSTLKVQPAELEDSGVYFCASRPTPQGKQFFGPGTRLTVL.